This T cell receptor beta chain was observed in a study of cytomegalovirus exposure and HLA in healthy donors. Study in general: When 398 donors were genotyped, more than 70% of them were found to fall in the Caucasian-associated ancestry cluster. Overall study findings and caveats: With later analysis, a missense DCLRE1C variant became linked to TCR beta V- and J-gene trimming.

In the PCR, 60 Vbeta and 13 Jbeta primers were used. Original handling: Later, tens of millions of unique TCR beta chains were counted in an analysis, and roughly 11 million of them were shared. The protocol was immunoSEQ multiplex PCR, while the TCRdb copy is restricted to in-frame clones and leaves out a portion. V and J calls and clone size are copied from that table; D and trimming were computed from the DNA. This table holds around 58,000 clones. This CDR3 is built from 14 residues. Trimming shortened V by 0 bases and J by 8 bases, and 11 bases separated the two germline ends. Germline loops: CDR1 MNHEY, CDR2 SVGAGI. Of note for this clone: The antigen is undetermined.

This clonotype originated in a man aged 50-59 years in good health and CMV-seropositive. This rearrangement joins TRBV6-5 to TRBJ2-1; D unresolved. The sequenced sample consisted of PBMCs. The CDR3 nucleotides read TGTGCCAGCAGTTACTCGACTGGTCGCGATGAGCAGTTCTTC. The encoded protein is CASSYSTGRDEQFF.